Following are 18 T cell receptor beta chains from one sample sequenced in a study of T cell repertoires in cytomegalovirus infection. MiXCR, applied by TCRdb to the reads, yields one record per CDR3 protein. The sample yields some 310,000 distinct CDR3 sequences, approximately 25% seen once. For these TCRs, the target antigens are not known. Sequencing used cultured PBMCs, obtained from culture after CMV antigen stimulation. These receptors were obtained from a human donor in good health (CMV status not recorded). Some clones in this sample may be carry-over from other donors' samples.

This clonotype was observed a few times. The chain is built from TRBV5-5 and TRBJ2-3; TRBD2 might be the D (5 bases). Germline V gene data show CDR1 as SGHKS and CDR2 as YYEKEE (reference sequence). Trimming removed 0 bases at V and 5 bases at J, with 13 bases between. The CDR3 is 15 residues long. For the CDR3, the DNA is TGTGCCAGCAGCTTGGAGGGAGTCCGCGGAGATACGCAGTATTTT. Its protein is CASSLEGVRGDTQYF.

This clonotype occurred a few times. The rearrangement links TRBV2 to TRBJ1-5, with D perhaps TRBD1 (5 bases). Germline values: CDR1 SNHLY, CDR2 FYNNEI. V dropped 4 bases and J dropped 3 bases, with 13 bases sitting between them. The CDR3 is 15 amino acids. The CDR3 DNA sequence: TGTGCCAGCAGTGTATATAGGGGCCTCAATCAGCCCCAGCATTTT. Translating gives CASSVYRGLNQPQHF.

The chain joins TRBV27 to TRBJ1-2; 9 bases agree with TRBD1. Germline CDR1 reads MNHEY; CDR2 reads SMNVEV (reference sequence). CDR3 length equals 15 residues. The V segment lost 6 bases and the J segment 2 bases; nucleotides outside the gene matches: 7. The CDR3 reads CASSPGQGRNYGYTF. DNA of the CDR3: TGTGCCAGCAGCCCTGGACAGGGGCGGAACTATGGCTACACCTTC.

This clonotype was seen a handful of times. The rearrangement links TRBV10-3 to TRBJ2-1; D is undetermined. CDR1 and CDR2 (germline): ENHRY, SYGVKD. V lost 1 base, J lost 5 bases, and 9 bases lay in between. This CDR3 comprises 14 residues. The CDR3 sequence is CAISELSTDNEQFF. The CDR3 region has the DNA TGTGCCATCAGTGAGTTGAGTACTGACAATGAGCAGTTCTTC.

Only a few counts were recorded for this clonotype. The V call is TRBV28, the J call TRBJ2-7; 7 nucleotides agree with TRBD2. The CDR3 runs to 12 residues. Trimming at V came to 8 bases and at J to 1 base, leaving 2 bases not matched to a gene. CDR1 MDHEN and CDR2 SYDVKM come from the germline V gene. The CDR3 loop reads CASRTRSYEQYF. CDR3 sequence (DNA): TGTGCCAGCCGGACTAGGTCCTACGAGCAGTACTTC. Full variable domain (rest looked up from reference TRBV28 and TRBJ2-7): DVKVTQSSRYLVKRTGEKVFLECVQDMDHENMFWYRQDPGLGLRLIYFSYDVKMKEKGDIPEGYSVSREKKERFSLILESASTNQTSMYLCASRTRSYEQYFGPGTRLTVT.

Many counts were recorded for this clonotype. This chain connects TRBV4-1 to TRBJ2-4; tentatively, D is TRBD1 (5 bases). CDR1 and CDR2 (germline): MGHRA, YSYEKL. The CDR3 extends over 17 amino acids. V shed 6 bases and J shed 0 bases, with 18 bases lying between them. The CDR3 region has the DNA TGCGCCAGCAGACCTATCGACAGTGATCTAGCCAAAAACATTCAGTACTTC. It specifies CASRPIDSDLAKNIQYF.

This clonotype came up a few times. V usage is TRBV5-6 and J usage is TRBJ2-2; D gene ambiguous. The CDR3 covers 14 residues. V lost 6 bases, J lost 9 bases, and 18 bases lay in between. Germline assignment: CDR1 SGHDT and CDR2 YYEEEE. CDR3 in amino acids: CASILGRTARELFF. The DNA of the CDR3 is TGTGCCAGCATCCTCGGACGCACTGCCCGGGAGCTGTTTTTT.

V and J are TRBV6-6 and TRBJ1-2; 10 positions match TRBD1. The germline V gene encodes CDR1 MNHNY and CDR2 SVGAGI (reference sequence). Trimming removed 5 bases from V and 8 bases from J; junction bases left unmatched: 11. The CDR3 contains 15 residues. CDR3: CASSPLGGQGYGYTF. The DNA for the CDR3 is TGTGCCAGCAGTCCCTTGGGGGGACAGGGGTACGGCTACACCTTC.

With regard to this clonotype: A junction boundary mismatches the germline segment, possibly from a read error. The chain is built from TRBV5-6 and TRBJ2-7; TRBD1 matches 9 bases. CDR3 length: 16 amino acids. Germline CDR1 is SGHDT and CDR2 is YYEEEE. The chain's CDR3 is CASSVEGQGSSYEQCF. CDR3 DNA sequence: TGTGCCAGCAGCGTGGAGGGACAGGGAAGCTCCTACGAGCAGTGCTTC.

This clonotype was observed a handful of times. The rearrangement joins TRBV2 to TRBJ2-6; D is possibly TRBD1 (7 bases). From germline, CDR1 is SNHLY and CDR2 FYNNEI. The CDR3 is made up of 14 amino acids. The germline V and J ends were trimmed by 2 bases and 19 bases, with 21 bases remaining between them. CDR3 nucleotides: TGTGCCAGCAGTGAAACGAGGGGGGTTACAGGGGACACTTTC. This gives the protein CASSETRGVTGDTF.

The rearrangement links TRBV4-1 to TRBJ2-2; 9 bases line up with TRBD2. Germline-derived CDR1 and CDR2 are MGHRA and YSYEKL. This CDR3 has 19 amino acids. Unmatched junction bases numbered 12, after V lost 1 base and J lost 3 bases. The CDR3 sequence: CASSQGKIQTSGHTGELFF. DNA of the CDR3: TGCGCCAGCAGCCAAGGGAAGATACAGACTAGCGGACACACCGGGGAGCTGTTTTTT.

This clonotype has a handful of counts. The gene calls are TRBV29-1 and TRBJ2-7; possibly TRBD1 or TRBD2 for D (5 bases each). Trimming took off 7 bases at V and 5 bases at J, with 18 bases between the two ends. The CDR3 contains 13 residues. The germline gives CDR1 SQVTM, CDR2 ANQGSEA. The CDR3 region is CSGGRSRGDEQYF. Here the CDR3 DNA reads TGCAGCGGGGGACGGTCGCGTGGCGACGAGCAGTACTTC.

Many counts were recorded for this clonotype. V and J are TRBV6-4 and TRBJ2-1, with 8 bases aligning to TRBD2. The germline CDR1 and CDR2 sequences are MRHNA and SNTAGT. The CDR3 has 15 residues. Trimming removed 4 bases from V and 6 bases from J; junction bases left unmatched: 8. In DNA form, the CDR3 reads TGTGCCAGCAGTGCCGACAGCGGGAGCACCAATGAGCAGTTCTTC. It codes for CASSADSGSTNEQFF.

This clonotype was seen a few times. The CDR3 loop is CSATMVLNNEQFF. DNA of the CDR3: TGCAGTGCTACCATGGTCTTGAACAATGAGCAGTTCTTC. The chain combines TRBV20-1 with TRBJ2-1, with D hard to call. Germline V lookup: CDR1 DFQATT, CDR2 SNEGSKA (reference sequence). V lost 4 bases, J lost 5 bases, and 12 bases lay in between. The length of the CDR3 is 13 residues.

This rearrangement joins TRBV7-6 to TRBJ1-2, with a weak D call TRBD1 (6 bases). V lost 5 bases and J lost 8, with 18 bases in between. The CDR3 contains 14 residues. From germline, CDR1 is SGHVS and CDR2 FNYEAQ. The CDR3 DNA follows: TGTGCCAGCAGCACAGGGAAGAGGGGCCTCGGCTACACCTTC. It is translated as CASSTGKRGLGYTF.

The rearrangement uses TRBV28 and TRBJ1-2; D is uncertain. V was cut by 5 bases and J by 5 bases, with 12 bases left in between. Per germline, CDR1 MDHEN and CDR2 SYDVKM. The CDR3 has 13 amino acids. As DNA, the CDR3 is TGTGCCAGCAGTACCGACGGGGTGTATGGCTACACCTTC. Protein sequence: CASSTDGVYGYTF.

This clonotype was observed a few times. The chain couples TRBV19 to TRBJ2-1; possible D gene TRBD1, 5 bases. CDR1 is LNHDA, CDR2 SQIVND, per germline (reference sequence). The germline V and J ends were trimmed by 6 bases and 8 bases, with 17 bases remaining between them. The CDR3 has 14 residues. The CDR3 coding sequence is TGTGCCAGTAGCCAGGGCCCGGTGCCCTATGAGCAGTTCTTC. Its protein is CASSQGPVPYEQFF.

The rearrangement joins TRBV6-5 to TRBJ2-5; TRBD2 is a possible D gene (5 bases). Looked up from germline, CDR1 is MNHEY and CDR2 is SVGAGI. This CDR3 has 17 residues. V dropped 0 bases and J dropped 6 bases, with 20 bases sitting between them. The CDR3 spells CASSYSRGVGERQTQYF. In nucleotides, the CDR3 is TGTGCCAGCAGTTACTCCCGGGGAGTTGGGGAAAGACAGACCCAGTACTTC.